This T cell receptor beta chain was profiled in a study of low-dose radiotherapy and immunotherapy resistance in tumors. Overall study context: The treatment that patients received was intravenous nivolumab 240 mg every two weeks plus ipilimumab 1 mg/kg every six weeks.

This clonotype occurred many times. Documented time point: after trial treatment. Sample treatment: LDRT plus nivolumab, ipilimumab, low-dose cyclophosphamide and aspirin (RACIN trial). Primers used for first-strand cDNA, a TRAV- and TRBV-specific set, covered both alpha and beta chains. Amplification of TCRs used a constant-region primer and V-primer adapter for approximately 18 PCR cycles. TCRdb used MiXCR to reprocess the reads, holding one entry per CDR3 protein. Among 80,000 or so distinct CDR3 sequences listed, less than 20% were seen once. The specimen was PBMCs, collected after low-dose radiotherapy plus immunotherapy. The sequence derives from a male donor with prostate cancer.

Here the CDR3 DNA reads TGCGCCAGCAGGGACCCCGCGAACACTGAAGCTTTCTTT. Encoded protein: CASRDPANTEAFF. The chain couples TRBV5-1 to TRBJ1-1, with D hard to call. Germline values: CDR1 SGHRS, CDR2 YFSETQ. The CDR3 has 13 residues. Trimming shortened V by 5 bases and J by 1 base, and 9 bases separated the two germline ends.